The present T cell receptor (beta chain) was sequenced within a study of lymphopenia after photon versus proton radiotherapy. This CDR3 has 13 residues. Deletions cut 7 bases from V and 5 bases from J, with 12 bases between. Germline lookup yields CDR1 SGDLS and CDR2 YYNGEE. Comment on this clone: As yet, its antigen is unknown.

Clones were read by immunoSEQ multiplex PCR, and TCRdb kept only the in-frame ones, dropping some. This table has tens of thousands of clones, roughly 91% appearing once. Study results and limitations: Post-nadir diversity loss with photons came from oligoclonal expansion, particularly CD8+ Temra cells. Photon-treated patients lost naive T cells and TCR diversity; proton-treated stayed stable.

This specimen was peripheral blood, taken from a patient treated with photon-based radiotherapy. This receptor was taken from a woman in her 70s with pancreatic cancer. The rearrangement joins TRBV9 to TRBJ2-2; TRBD2 might be the D (6 bases). CDR3 protein: CASGASATGELFF. The DNA for the CDR3 is TGTGCCAGCGGGGCTAGCGCGACCGGGGAGCTGTTTTTT.